This T cell receptor (beta chain) was recovered during a study of PD-L1 blockade in urothelial cancer. On the study more broadly: Atezolizumab 1,200 mg was given intravenously every 3 weeks, starting 2014. Analysis of the blood was performed 3 weeks (second dose) and 6 weeks after treatment start. In the patient group, about 85% of the roughly 30 were males with bladder-origin urothelial cancer.

Templates that were synthetic TCR analogs were spiked into each PCR. Sequenced by immunoSEQ multiplex PCR; TCRdb stores in-frame clones only, minus some. This sample yields tens of thousands of clones, of which 84% are seen a single time; 2% to 2.5% belongs to the top ten. This sample's time point: pretreatment peripheral blood. CDR3 size: 15 residues. From germline, CDR1 is MNHEY and CDR2 SMNVEV (reference sequence). The V end was cut by 0 bases, the J end by 6 bases, with 12 bases between. Source: PBMCs, taken around atezolizumab (anti-PD-L1) treatment. The receptor comes from a man aged 55 to 70 with urothelial cancer. This chain links TRBV27 with TRBJ1-3, with a weak D call TRBD1 (6 bases). CDR3 in amino acids: CASSLSGQGLNTIYF. The CDR3 DNA sequence: TGTGCCAGCAGTTTATCGGGCCAGGGGCTAAACACCATATATTTT.